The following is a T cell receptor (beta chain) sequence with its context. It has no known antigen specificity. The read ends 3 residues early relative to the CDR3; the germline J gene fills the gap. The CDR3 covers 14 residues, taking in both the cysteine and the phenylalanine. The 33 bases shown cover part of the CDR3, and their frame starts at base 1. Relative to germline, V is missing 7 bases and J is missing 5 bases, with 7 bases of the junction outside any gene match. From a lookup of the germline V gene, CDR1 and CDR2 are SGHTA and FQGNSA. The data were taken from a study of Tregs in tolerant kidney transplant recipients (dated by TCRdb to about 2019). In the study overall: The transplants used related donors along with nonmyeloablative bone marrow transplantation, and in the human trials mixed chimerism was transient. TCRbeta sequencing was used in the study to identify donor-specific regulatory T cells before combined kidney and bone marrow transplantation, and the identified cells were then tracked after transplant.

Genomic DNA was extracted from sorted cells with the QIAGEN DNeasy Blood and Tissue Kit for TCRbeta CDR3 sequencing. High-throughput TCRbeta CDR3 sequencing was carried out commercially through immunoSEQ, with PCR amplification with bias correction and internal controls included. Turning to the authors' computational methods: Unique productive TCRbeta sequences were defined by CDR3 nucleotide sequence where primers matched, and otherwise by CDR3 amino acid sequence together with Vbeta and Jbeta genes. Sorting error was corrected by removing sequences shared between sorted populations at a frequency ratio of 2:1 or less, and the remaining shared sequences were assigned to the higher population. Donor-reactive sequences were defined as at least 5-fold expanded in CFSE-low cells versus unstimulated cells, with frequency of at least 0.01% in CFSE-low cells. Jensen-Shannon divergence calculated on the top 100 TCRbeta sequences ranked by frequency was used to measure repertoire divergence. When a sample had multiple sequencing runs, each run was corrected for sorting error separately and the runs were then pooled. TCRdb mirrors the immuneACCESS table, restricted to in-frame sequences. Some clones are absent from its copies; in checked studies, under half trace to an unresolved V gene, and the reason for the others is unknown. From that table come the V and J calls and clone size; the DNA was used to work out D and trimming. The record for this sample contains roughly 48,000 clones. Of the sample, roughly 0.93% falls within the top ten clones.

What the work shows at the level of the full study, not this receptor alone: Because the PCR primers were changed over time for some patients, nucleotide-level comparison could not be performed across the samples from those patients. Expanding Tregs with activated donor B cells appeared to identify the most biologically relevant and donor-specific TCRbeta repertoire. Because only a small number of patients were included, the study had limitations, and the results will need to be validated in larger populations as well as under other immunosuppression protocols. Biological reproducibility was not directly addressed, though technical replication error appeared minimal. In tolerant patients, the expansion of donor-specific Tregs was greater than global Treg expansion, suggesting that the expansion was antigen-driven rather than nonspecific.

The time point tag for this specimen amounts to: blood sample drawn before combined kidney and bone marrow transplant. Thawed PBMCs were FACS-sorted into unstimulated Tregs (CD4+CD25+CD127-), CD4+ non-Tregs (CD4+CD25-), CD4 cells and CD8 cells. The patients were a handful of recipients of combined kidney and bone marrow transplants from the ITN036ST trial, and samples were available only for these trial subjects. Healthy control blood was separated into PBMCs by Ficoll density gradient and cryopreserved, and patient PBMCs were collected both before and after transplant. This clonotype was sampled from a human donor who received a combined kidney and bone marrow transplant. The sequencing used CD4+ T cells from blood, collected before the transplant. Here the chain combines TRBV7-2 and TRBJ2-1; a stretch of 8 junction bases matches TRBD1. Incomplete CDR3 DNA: TGTGCCAGCATGTATCGGGACAGGAACAATGAG. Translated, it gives CASMYRDRNNE. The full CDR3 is CASMYRDRNNEQFF.